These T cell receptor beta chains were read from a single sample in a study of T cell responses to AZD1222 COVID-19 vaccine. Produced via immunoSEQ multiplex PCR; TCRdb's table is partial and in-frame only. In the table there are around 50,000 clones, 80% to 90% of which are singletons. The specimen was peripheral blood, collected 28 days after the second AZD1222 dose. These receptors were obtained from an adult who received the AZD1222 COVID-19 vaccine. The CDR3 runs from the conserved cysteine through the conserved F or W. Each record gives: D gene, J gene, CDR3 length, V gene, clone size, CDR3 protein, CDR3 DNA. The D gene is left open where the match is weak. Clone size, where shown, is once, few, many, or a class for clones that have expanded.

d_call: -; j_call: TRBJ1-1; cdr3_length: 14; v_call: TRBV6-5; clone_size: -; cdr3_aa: CASSPGQPNTEAFF; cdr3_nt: TGTGCCAGCAGTCCGGGACAACCGAACACTGAAGCTTTCTTT
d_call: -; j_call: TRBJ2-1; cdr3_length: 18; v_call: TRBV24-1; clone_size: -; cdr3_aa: CATSEGLGVWTSYNEQFF; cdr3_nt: TGTGCCACCAGTGAGGGCCTCGGGGTGTGGACGTCCTACAATGAGCAGTTCTTC
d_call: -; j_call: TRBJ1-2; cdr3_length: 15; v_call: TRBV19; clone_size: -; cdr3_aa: CASSSPGAFIGGYTF; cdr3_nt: TGTGCCAGTAGTAGCCCCGGGGCTTTCATCGGCGGCTACACCTTC
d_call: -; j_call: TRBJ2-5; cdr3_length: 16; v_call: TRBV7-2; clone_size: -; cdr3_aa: CASSLLRSMGGETQYF; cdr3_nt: TGTGCCAGCAGCTTATTGAGGAGCATGGGAGGAGAGACCCAGTACTTC
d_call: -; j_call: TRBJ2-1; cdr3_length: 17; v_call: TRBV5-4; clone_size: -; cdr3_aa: CASSLGQRLSSYNEQFF; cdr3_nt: TGTGCCAGCAGCTTGGGGCAGCGGTTGAGCTCCTACAATGAGCAGTTCTTC
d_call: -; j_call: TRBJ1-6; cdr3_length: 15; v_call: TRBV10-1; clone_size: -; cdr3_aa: CASSDGKGGNSPLHF; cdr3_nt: TGCGCCAGCAGTGACGGTAAGGGGGGAAATTCACCCCTCCACTTT
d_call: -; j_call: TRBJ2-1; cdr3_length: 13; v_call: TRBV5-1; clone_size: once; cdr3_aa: CASSLNSYNEQFF; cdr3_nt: TGCGCCAGCAGCTTAAACAGTTACAATGAGCAGTTCTTC
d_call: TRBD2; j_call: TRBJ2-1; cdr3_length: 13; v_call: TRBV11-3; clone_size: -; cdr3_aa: CASSLAGYNEQFF; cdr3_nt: TGTGCCAGCAGCCTAGCGGGATACAATGAGCAGTTCTTC
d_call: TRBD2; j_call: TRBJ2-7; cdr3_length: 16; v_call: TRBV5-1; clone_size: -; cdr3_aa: CASSSRLAGGPEEQYF; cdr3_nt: TGCGCCAGCAGCTCACGACTAGCGGGAGGGCCGGAAGAGCAGTACTTC
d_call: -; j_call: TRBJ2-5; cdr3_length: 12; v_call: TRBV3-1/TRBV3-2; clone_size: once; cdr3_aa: CASSQVWETQYF; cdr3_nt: TGTGCCAGCAGCCAAGTATGGGAGACCCAGTACTTC
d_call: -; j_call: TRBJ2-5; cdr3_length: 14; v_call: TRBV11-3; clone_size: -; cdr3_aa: CASSSGRDQETQYF; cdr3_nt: TGTGCCAGCAGCTCCGGACGGGACCAAGAGACCCAGTACTTC
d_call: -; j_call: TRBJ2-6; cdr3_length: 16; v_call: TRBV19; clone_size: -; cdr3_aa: CASSIVGQAGANVLTF; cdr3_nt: TGTGCCAGTAGTATAGTGGGGCAGGCTGGGGCCAACGTCCTGACTTTC
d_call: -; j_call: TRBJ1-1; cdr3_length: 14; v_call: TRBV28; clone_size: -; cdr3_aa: CASTLLGTSTEAFF; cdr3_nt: TGTGCCAGCACCCTACTCGGGACGAGCACTGAAGCTTTCTTT
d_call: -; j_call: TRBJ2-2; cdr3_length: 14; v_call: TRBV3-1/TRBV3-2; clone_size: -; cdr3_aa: CASSPVRGDGELFF; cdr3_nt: TGTGCCAGCAGCCCCGTAAGGGGGGACGGGGAGCTGTTTTTT
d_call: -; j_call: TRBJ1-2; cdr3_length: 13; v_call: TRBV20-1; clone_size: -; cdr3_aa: CSASATSAYGYTF; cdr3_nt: TGCAGTGCTAGTGCGACTTCGGCCTATGGCTACACCTTC
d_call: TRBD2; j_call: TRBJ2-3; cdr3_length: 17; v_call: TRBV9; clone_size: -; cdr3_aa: CASSPREGLANTDTQYF; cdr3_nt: TGTGCCAGCAGCCCTCGGGAGGGCCTAGCTAACACAGATACGCAGTATTTT
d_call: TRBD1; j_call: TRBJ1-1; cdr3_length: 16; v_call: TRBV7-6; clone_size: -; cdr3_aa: CASSPGPGGMDTEAFF; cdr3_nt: TGTGCCAGCAGCCCAGGGCCAGGGGGCATGGACACTGAAGCTTTCTTT
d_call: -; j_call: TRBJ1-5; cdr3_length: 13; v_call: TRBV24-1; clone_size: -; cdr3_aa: CATSDLNNQPQHF; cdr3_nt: TGTGCCACCAGTGATTTAAACAATCAGCCCCAGCATTTT
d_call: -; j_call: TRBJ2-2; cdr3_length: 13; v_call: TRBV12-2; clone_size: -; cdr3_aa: CASRLVYTGELFF; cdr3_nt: TGTGCAAGTCGCTTAGTCTACACCGGGGAGCTGTTTTTT
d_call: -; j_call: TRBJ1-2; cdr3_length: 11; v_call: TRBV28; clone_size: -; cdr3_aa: CASSSSYGYTF; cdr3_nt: TGTGCTAGCAGTTCATCCTATGGCTACACCTTC
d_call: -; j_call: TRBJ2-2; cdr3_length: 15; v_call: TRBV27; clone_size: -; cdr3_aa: CASSFEGMGTGELFF; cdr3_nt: TGTGCCAGCAGTTTTGAGGGAATGGGCACCGGGGAGCTGTTTTTT
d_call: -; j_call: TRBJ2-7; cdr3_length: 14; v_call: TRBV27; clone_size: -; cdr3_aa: CASSHRWSSYEQYF; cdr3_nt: TGTGCCAGCAGCCACCGTTGGAGCTCCTACGAGCAGTACTTC
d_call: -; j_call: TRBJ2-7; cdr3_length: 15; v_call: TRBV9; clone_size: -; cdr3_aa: CASSVGAGKTYEQYF; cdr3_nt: TGTGCCAGCAGCGTAGGGGCAGGAAAGACCTACGAGCAGTACTTC
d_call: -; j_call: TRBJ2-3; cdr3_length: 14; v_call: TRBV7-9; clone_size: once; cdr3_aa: CASSHNGGGDTQYF; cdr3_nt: TGTGCCAGCAGCCACAACGGGGGTGGGGATACGCAGTATTTT
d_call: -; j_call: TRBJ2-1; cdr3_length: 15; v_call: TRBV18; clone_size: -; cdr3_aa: CASSPGGFSYNEQFF; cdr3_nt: TGTGCCAGCTCACCCGGTGGGTTCTCCTACAATGAGCAGTTCTTC
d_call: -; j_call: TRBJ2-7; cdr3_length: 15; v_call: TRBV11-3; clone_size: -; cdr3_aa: CASSFTFGSAYEQYF; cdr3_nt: TGTGCCAGCAGCTTTACCTTCGGGAGTGCCTACGAGCAGTACTTC
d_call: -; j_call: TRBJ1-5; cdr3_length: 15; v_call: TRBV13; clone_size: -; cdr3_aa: CASSLGQPYNQPQHF; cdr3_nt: TGTGCCAGCAGCTTGGGCCAGCCATACAATCAGCCCCAGCATTTT
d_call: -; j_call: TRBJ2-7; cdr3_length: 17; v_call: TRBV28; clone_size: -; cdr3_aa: CASSRTYQGYFSYEQYF; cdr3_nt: TGTGCCAGCAGTAGGACCTACCAGGGGTACTTCTCCTACGAGCAGTACTTC
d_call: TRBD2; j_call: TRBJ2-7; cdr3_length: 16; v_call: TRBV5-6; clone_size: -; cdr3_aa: CASSSLSTSGAYEQYF; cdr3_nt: TGTGCCAGCAGCTCCCTATCGACTAGCGGGGCCTACGAGCAGTACTTC
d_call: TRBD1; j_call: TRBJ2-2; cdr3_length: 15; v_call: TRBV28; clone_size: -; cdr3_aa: CASSLGTANTGELFF; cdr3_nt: TGTGCCAGCAGTTTAGGGACAGCGAACACCGGGGAGCTGTTTTTT